The entry below describes one TCR beta chain. The antigen is not known. The data originate from a study of cytomegalovirus exposure and HLA in healthy donors. The PCR had 60 Vbeta and 13 Jbeta primers. Data came from immunoSEQ multiplex PCR; TCRdb stores just in-frame clones and leaves some out. The sample lists around 180,000 clones; 70% to 85% were seen once. V lost 0 bases to trimming and J lost 7 bases; unmatched junction nucleotides: 10. Germline V gene lookup returns CDR1 MNHNS and CDR2 SASEGT. The CDR3 contains 16 residues. Regarding the study as a whole: Among TCR sequences, most were rare, though some public TCRs appeared in many donors. With later analysis, a missense DCLRE1C variant became linked to TCR beta V- and J-gene trimming.

V is TRBV6-1 and J is TRBJ1-2, with 8 bases aligning to TRBD1. Sequencing input: PBMCs. This clonotype was obtained from a woman aged 25 to 39 in good health and CMV-seropositive. The CDR3 spells CASSEAPGQANPGYTF. The CDR3 region has the DNA TGTGCCAGCAGTGAAGCCCCGGGACAGGCAAACCCTGGCTACACCTTC.